This T cell receptor (beta chain) was retrieved from a study of blood T cell repertoires in COVID-19. Across the whole study: The samples span acute and convalescent COVID-19 from the United States, Italy and Spain.

The germline V gene has CDR1 SEHNR and CDR2 FQNEAQ (reference sequence). Trimming took 2 bases from V and 7 from J, leaving 17 bases between them. This CDR3 has 15 residues. This clone was found once. Assay used: immunoSEQ multiplex PCR; TCRdb lists only in-frame clones, some missing. Of approximately 69,000 clones listed, 84% are singletons. The chain has TRBV7-9 and TRBJ1-2, with D tentatively TRBD1 (5 bases). The source is a man between 45 and 60 years old with COVID-19, enrolled during active disease. The sample taken for sequencing was peripheral blood. The CDR3 is CASSLRGQQIRGYTF. The CDR3, as DNA: TGTGCCAGCAGCTTAAGGGGCCAGCAGATACGTGGCTACACCTTC.